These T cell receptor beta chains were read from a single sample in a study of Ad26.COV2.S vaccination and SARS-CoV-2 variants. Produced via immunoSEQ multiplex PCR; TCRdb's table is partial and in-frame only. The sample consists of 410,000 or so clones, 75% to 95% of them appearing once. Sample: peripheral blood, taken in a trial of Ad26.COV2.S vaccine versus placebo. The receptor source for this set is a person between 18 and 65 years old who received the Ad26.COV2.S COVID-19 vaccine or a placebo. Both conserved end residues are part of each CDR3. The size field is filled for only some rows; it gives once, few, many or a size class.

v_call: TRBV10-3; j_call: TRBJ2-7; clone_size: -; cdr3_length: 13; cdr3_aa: CATADRRSYEQYF
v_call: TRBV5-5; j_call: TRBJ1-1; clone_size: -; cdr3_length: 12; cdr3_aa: CASTRGSAEAFF
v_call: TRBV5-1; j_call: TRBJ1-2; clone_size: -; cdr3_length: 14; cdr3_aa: CASSPQGSLYGYTF
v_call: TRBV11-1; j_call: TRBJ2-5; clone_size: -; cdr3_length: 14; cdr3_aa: CASSLGLAVGTQYF
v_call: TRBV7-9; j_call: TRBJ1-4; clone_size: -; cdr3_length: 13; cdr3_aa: CASSQGEFEKLFF
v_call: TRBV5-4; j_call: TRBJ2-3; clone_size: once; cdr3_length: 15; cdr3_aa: CATSGRGPSTDTQYF
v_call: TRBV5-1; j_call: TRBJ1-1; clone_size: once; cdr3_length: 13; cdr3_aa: CASSGGMNTEAFF
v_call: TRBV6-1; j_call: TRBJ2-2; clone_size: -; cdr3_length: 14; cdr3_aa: CASSDQAWTGELFF
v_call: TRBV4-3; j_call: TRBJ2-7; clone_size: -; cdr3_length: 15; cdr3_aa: CASSQDWDTNYEQYF
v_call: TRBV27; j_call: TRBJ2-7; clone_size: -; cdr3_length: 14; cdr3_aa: CASSYRLAGYEQYF
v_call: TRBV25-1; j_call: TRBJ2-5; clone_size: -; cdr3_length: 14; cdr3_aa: CASSEYGVQETQYF
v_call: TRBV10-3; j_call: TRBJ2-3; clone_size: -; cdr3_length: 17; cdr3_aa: CAISEFGSGRGADTQYF
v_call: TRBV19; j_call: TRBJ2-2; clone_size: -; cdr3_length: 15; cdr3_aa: CASSIAGAGTGELFF
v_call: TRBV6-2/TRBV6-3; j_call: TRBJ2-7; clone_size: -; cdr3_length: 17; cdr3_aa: CASSYPGQGFRSYEQYF
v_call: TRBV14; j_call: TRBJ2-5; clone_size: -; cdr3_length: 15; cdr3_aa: CASSQDARWVETQYF
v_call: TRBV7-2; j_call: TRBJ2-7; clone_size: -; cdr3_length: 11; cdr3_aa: CASSLGRREYF
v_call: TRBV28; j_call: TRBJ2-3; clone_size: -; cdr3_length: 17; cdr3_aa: CASSPTAPRRSTDTQYF
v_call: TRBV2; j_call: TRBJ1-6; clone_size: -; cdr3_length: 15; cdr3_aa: CASNTGTGYNSPLHF
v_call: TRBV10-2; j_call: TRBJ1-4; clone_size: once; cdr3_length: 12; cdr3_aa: CASSEPWEKLFF
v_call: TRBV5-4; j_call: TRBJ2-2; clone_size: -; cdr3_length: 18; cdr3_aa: CASSSPSGGGLNTGELFF
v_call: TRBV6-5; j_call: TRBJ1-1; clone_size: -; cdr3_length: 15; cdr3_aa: CASSYLGVRDTEAFF
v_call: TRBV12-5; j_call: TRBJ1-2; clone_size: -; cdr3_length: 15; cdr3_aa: CASGLVLREAYGYTF
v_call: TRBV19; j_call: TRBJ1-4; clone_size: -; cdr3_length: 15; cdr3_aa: CASSGQGVVSEKLFF
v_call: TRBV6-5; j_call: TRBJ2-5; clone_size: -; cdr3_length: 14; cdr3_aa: CASSYSGGQETQYF
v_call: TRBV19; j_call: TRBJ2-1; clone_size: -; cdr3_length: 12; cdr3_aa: CASSIRSSEQFF
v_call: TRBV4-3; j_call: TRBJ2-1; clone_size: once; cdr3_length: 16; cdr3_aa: CASSQVFGLAGDEQFF
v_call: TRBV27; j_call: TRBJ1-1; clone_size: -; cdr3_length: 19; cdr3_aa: CASSLVGGNSRDINTEAFF
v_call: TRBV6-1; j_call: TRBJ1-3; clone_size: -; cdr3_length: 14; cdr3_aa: CASSERGSGNTIYF
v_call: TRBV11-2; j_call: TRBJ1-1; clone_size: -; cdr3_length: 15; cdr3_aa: CASSLGTSANTEAFF
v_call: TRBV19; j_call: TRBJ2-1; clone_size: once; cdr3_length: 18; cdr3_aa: CASSIQGGDFSSYNEQFF
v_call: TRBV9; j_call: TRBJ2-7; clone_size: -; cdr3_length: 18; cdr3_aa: CASSVGVSSGSLSYEQYF
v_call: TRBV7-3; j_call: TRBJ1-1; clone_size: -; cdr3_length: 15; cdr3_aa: CASSLFPTDSTEAFF
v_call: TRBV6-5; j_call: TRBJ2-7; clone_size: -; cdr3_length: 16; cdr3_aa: CASSYSSGRSSYEQYF
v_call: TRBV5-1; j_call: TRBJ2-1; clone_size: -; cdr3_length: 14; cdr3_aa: CASSLTSGSNEQFF